These T cell receptor beta chains were read from a single sample in a study of blood T cell repertoires in COVID-19. Generated by immunoSEQ multiplex PCR, the TCRdb table keeps only in-frame clones and is missing some. The sample contains about 500,000 clones, around 90% of which appear only once. Sequencing was performed on PBMCs or T cells enriched from blood (not recorded which). Receptors were obtained from a woman aged 18-35 years who had recovered from COVID-19. The CDR3 runs from the conserved cysteine through the conserved F or W. D genes are given only for firm matches. Only part of the rows carry a size: once, few, many, or a class if the clone is expanded.

D gene	V gene	clone size	J gene	CDR3 DNA	CDR3 protein
TRBD1	TRBV7-2	once	TRBJ1-6	TGTGCCAGCAGCTTATACAGGGGATTAGATAATTCACCCCTCCACTTT	CASSLYRGLDNSPLHF
TRBD1	TRBV2	.	TRBJ1-5	TGTGCCAGCAGTGCCCCAGGGGGTAGCAATCAGCCCCAGCATTTT	CASSAPGGSNQPQHF
.	TRBV12-5	.	TRBJ1-3	TGTGCTAGTGGTTTGGTACCAGGAGGGGCTGGAAACACCATATATTTT	CASGLVPGGAGNTIYF
TRBD1	TRBV27	.	TRBJ2-7	TGTGCCAGCAGCCCCCTCACAGGGGGCTACGAGCAGTACTTC	CASSPLTGGYEQYF
.	TRBV5-1	.	TRBJ1-4	TGCGCCAGCGGATCAAGAGGCTACGCAACTAATGAAAAACTGTTTTTT	CASGSRGYATNEKLFF
.	TRBV19	.	TRBJ1-3	TGTGCCAGTAGTTTCCGGGGAACTGGAAACACCATATATTTT	CASSFRGTGNTIYF
.	TRBV19	.	TRBJ2-4	TGTGCCAGTAGCCCGGTGCCTCAGGGGGCCAAAAACATTCAGTACTTC	CASSPVPQGAKNIQYF
.	TRBV6-5	.	TRBJ2-7	TGTGCCAGCAGTTACTCAACAGGAACCTACGAGCAGTACTTC	CASSYSTGTYEQYF
TRBD2	TRBV4-1	.	TRBJ2-7	TGCGCCAGCATCCGACCCCAGTGGCTAGCGGGATGCCACGAGCAGTACTTC	CASIRPQWLAGCHEQYF
.	TRBV9	few	TRBJ1-2	TGTGCCAGCAGCTCAACCCCTAGGTCTGATGGCTACACCTTC	CASSSTPRSDGYTF
.	TRBV7-9	.	TRBJ1-4	TGTGCCAGCAATCCGGCGGGAGGAGGAACTAATGAAAAACTGTTTTTT	CASNPAGGGTNEKLFF
.	TRBV5-6	.	TRBJ2-7	TGTGCCAGCAGCTTTATGGACAAGGACTCCTACGAGCAGTACTTC	CASSFMDKDSYEQYF
.	TRBV5-1	few	TRBJ1-2	TGCGCCAGCAGCTTGGTAGGCAGGGAGGATGGCTACACCTTC	CASSLVGREDGYTF
.	TRBV19	.	TRBJ2-5	TGTGCCAGTAGTACTCACGGGACTCAAGAGACCCAGTACTTC	CASSTHGTQETQYF
.	TRBV12-5	.	TRBJ1-6	TGTGCTAGTGGTTCGCCAGGGTCCAATTCACCCCTCCACTTT	CASGSPGSNSPLHF
.	TRBV3-1/TRBV3-2	.	TRBJ1-1	TGTGCCAGCAGCCAAGAGGCATCAAACACTGAAGCTTTCTTT	CASSQEASNTEAFF
.	TRBV6-4	.	TRBJ1-2	TGTGCCAGCAGTGATGAATTTCCGGGAAACTATGGCTACACCTTC	CASSDEFPGNYGYTF
.	TRBV5-1	.	TRBJ1-6	TGCCCATCAGGGGAGGGGAATTCACCCCTCCACTTT	CPSGEGNSPLHF
TRBD2	TRBV11-3	.	TRBJ2-1	TGTGCCAGCGCTCTTAGCGGGGACTCCTACAATGAGCAGTTCTTC	CASALSGDSYNEQFF
.	TRBV6-4	once	TRBJ2-2	TGTGCCAGCTCTGAGAGAGGATCCACCGGGGAGCTGTTTTTT	CASSERGSTGELFF
TRBD1	TRBV9	.	TRBJ1-1	TGTGCCAGCAGCGGCGGGACAGCTGAAGCTTTCTTT	CASSGGTAEAFF
.	TRBV27	.	TRBJ1-1	TGTGCCAGCAGCTATTCCGGAACAGGGCGTGGGGCCCGAGCTTTCTTT	CASSYSGTGRGARAFF
TRBD1	TRBV7-9	once	TRBJ1-2	TGTGCCAGCAGCTCGGGACAGTACGATGGCTACACCTTC	CASSSGQYDGYTF
.	TRBV12-3/TRBV12-4	.	TRBJ1-5	TGTGCCAGCAGTTTAAATGAGGGTCAGCCCCAGCATTTT	CASSLNEGQPQHF
TRBD1	TRBV5-1	few	TRBJ2-2	TGCGCCAGCAGCCCGGGACAGGGGACCGGGGAGCTGTTTTTT	CASSPGQGTGELFF
.	TRBV19	.	TRBJ1-4	TGTGCCAGTAGTGCGGAGCCTAATGAAAAACTGTTTTTT	CASSAEPNEKLFF
TRBD1	TRBV9	.	TRBJ2-1	TGTGCCAGCAGCCTCTGGACAGGGGCCAATGAGCAGTTCTTC	CASSLWTGANEQFF
TRBD1	TRBV9	.	TRBJ1-3	TGTGCCAGCAGCGTCGGTGGGACAGGAATAAACACCATATATTTT	CASSVGGTGINTIYF
.	TRBV5-1	.	TRBJ2-5	TGCGCCAGCAGCTCCCCCTCGGAAGAGACCCAGTACTTC	CASSSPSEETQYF
TRBD1	TRBV9	.	TRBJ1-6	TGTGCCAGCAGCGCGGGACTTTTGGACAGGGCCTATAATTCACCCCTCCACTTT	CASSAGLLDRAYNSPLHF
.	TRBV27	.	TRBJ1-5	TGTGCCAGCAGCCGCGGGGGGTTAGGCAATCAGCCCCAGCATTTT	CASSRGGLGNQPQHF
.	TRBV6-4	.	TRBJ2-7	TGTGCCAGCAGTGTCGGGACGGGAGACGAGCAGTACTTC	CASSVGTGDEQYF
.	TRBV27	once	TRBJ2-7	TGTGCCAGCAGTTTAAAGGGACTCCAAACCTACGAGCAGTACTTC	CASSLKGLQTYEQYF
.	TRBV4-1	.	TRBJ2-5	TGCGCCAGCAGCCAAACGGGGTTCCGGGAGACCCAGTACTTC	CASSQTGFRETQYF
TRBD2	TRBV5-4	.	TRBJ2-7	TGTGCCAGCAGCTTTGACTACAGCGGGGTCTCCTACGAGCAGTACTTC	CASSFDYSGVSYEQYF
.	TRBV5-1	.	TRBJ1-2	TGCGCCAGCAGCTTGGAATTCCGGGGGGGCTATGGCTACACCTTC	CASSLEFRGGYGYTF
TRBD1	TRBV27	few	TRBJ1-1	TGTGCCAGCAGTTTATCGAACAGGGGGACTGAAGCTTTCTTT	CASSLSNRGTEAFF
.	TRBV5-6	.	TRBJ1-2	TGTGCCAGCAGCTTGGGGGGAGGGCTCTACACCTTC	CASSLGGGLYTF
.	TRBV30	.	TRBJ1-1	TGTGCCTGCTCCCGGAACACTGAAGCTTTCTTT	CACSRNTEAFF
TRBD2	TRBV15	few	TRBJ2-1	TGTGCCACCAGCGGTCAAGGGACGGGGGGGCACAATGAGCAGTTCTTC	CATSGQGTGGHNEQFF
TRBD1	TRBV28	.	TRBJ2-2	TGTGCCATATCAAGACCGGGACAGGGCATCACCGGGGAGCTGTTTTTT	CAISRPGQGITGELFF
.	TRBV7-3	.	TRBJ1-1	TGTGCCAGCAGCTTAGGGGCCGCGAACACTGAAGCTTTCTTT	CASSLGAANTEAFF
.	TRBV6-4	.	TRBJ1-3	TGTGCCAGCAGCCCGACCTCGGAGGGAAACACCATATATTTT	CASSPTSEGNTIYF
.	TRBV7-3	.	TRBJ2-7	TGTGCCAGCAGCTTTTCTCGGGACTACGAGCAGTACTTC	CASSFSRDYEQYF
.	TRBV23-1	.	TRBJ1-5	TGCGCCAGCAGGATGAGAGACTGGACAGCGCCCCAGCATTTT	CASRMRDWTAPQHF
TRBD1	TRBV6-5	.	TRBJ1-2	TGTGCCAGCAGTCCCTCCGGACAGGGAAAGAATGGCTACACCTTC	CASSPSGQGKNGYTF